One and the same sample provided the 12 T cell receptor beta chains below, sequenced in a study of cytomegalovirus exposure and HLA in healthy donors. Use of 60 Vbeta and 13 Jbeta primers characterized the PCR. TCRdb's copy holds only in-frame clones and misses some; the assay was immunoSEQ multiplex PCR. The sample carries approximately 150,000 clones, about 71% recorded once. The sequenced material came from PBMCs. Receptor source: a woman in her thirties in good health and CMV-seronegative.

This clone was found a few times. This rearrangement joins TRBV7-7 to TRBJ2-1, with 9 bases that match TRBD1. Trimming removed 5 bases from V and 5 bases from J; junction bases left unmatched: 1. This CDR3 region has 13 residues. In germline, CDR1 is SSHAT, CDR2 FNYEAQ (reference sequence). CDR3 nucleotide sequence: TGTGCCAGCAGCCGGGACAGGGACAATGAGCAGTTCTTC. The encoded protein is CASSRDRDNEQFF.

The chain uses TRBV5-4 and TRBJ2-1; D is perhaps TRBD2 (6 bases). This CDR3 has 15 amino acids. CDR1 and CDR2 from the germline V gene are SGHNT and YYREEE (reference sequence). Trimming pared 4 bases from V and 6 bases from J, leaving 17 bases between. The CDR3 nucleotides are TGTGCCAGCAGCCCAACGGGAGACAAAGTCAATGAGCAGTTCTTC. This translates into CASSPTGDKVNEQFF.

V usage is TRBV7-9 and J usage is TRBJ1-1; 7 nucleotides agree with TRBD1. Germline V gives CDR1 SEHNR, CDR2 FQNEAQ (reference sequence). The CDR3 runs 13 residues. Trimming cost V 5 bases and J 8 bases; bases outside gene matches: 8. The DNA for the CDR3 is TGTGCCAGCAGCGGCAGGGACAGCCTAGAAGCTTTCTTT. Encoded protein: CASSGRDSLEAFF.

The genes are TRBV6-1 and TRBJ2-3; possibly TRBD2 for D (6 bases). V lost 8 bases and J 5 bases, leaving 17 bases between the germline ends. Per germline, CDR1 MNHNS and CDR2 SASEGT. The CDR3 runs 14 residues. CDR3 in amino acids: CASRRLGGGDTQYF. The CDR3 DNA reads TGTGCCAGCCGGAGGCTGGGAGGAGGAGATACGCAGTATTTT.

The chain couples TRBV7-2 to TRBJ1-6; D is perhaps TRBD1 (5 bases). The germline gives CDR1 SGHTA, CDR2 FQGNSA. The length of the CDR3 is 15 residues. Trimming took 2 bases from V and 9 from J, leaving 14 bases between them. CDR3 sequence: CASSLSVQGSSPLHF. CDR3 nucleotide sequence: TGTGCCAGCAGCTTATCCGTCCAGGGAAGTTCACCCCTCCACTTT.

The CDR3 region has the DNA TGTGCCAGCAATCCCGAGCACCGCGAAGATACGCAGTATTTT. Translating gives CASNPEHREDTQYF. This chain connects TRBV27 to TRBJ2-3; D unresolved. The CDR3 is made up of 14 amino acids. V was trimmed by 7 bases and J by 5 bases, leaving 16 bases between them. The germline V gene has CDR1 MNHEY and CDR2 SMNVEV (reference sequence).

The V and J genes are TRBV15 and TRBJ2-4, with TRBD1 identical over 8 bases. The length of the CDR3 is 14 residues. Germline V CDR1 and CDR2: LNHNV, YYDKDF (reference sequence). Losses at the gene ends were 4 bases for V and 6 bases for J; bases not matched to a gene: 5. The CDR3 spells CATSIDRGPNIQYF. Here the CDR3 DNA reads TGTGCCACCAGCATAGACAGGGGACCAAACATTCAGTACTTC.

This clone was seen a few times. The chain is built from TRBV11-2 and TRBJ2-2, with a tentative D call TRBD2 (5 bases). Germline V gene sequence: CDR1 SGHAT, CDR2 FQNNGV. The germline V and J ends were trimmed by 3 bases and 7 bases, with 9 bases remaining between them. The CDR3 is 13 amino acids. The chain's CDR3 is CASSFAEVGELFF. CDR3 DNA: TGTGCCAGCAGCTTTGCGGAGGTCGGGGAGCTGTTTTTT.

The rearrangement links TRBV29-1 to TRBJ1-1; 9 bases fit TRBD1. With V trimmed by 4 bases and J by 4 bases, 1 base remained unmatched. Germline CDR1 SQVTM, CDR2 ANQGSEA. This CDR3 contains 12 residues. The CDR3 coding sequence is TGCAGCGTTGTACAGGGGGCCACTGAAGCTTTCTTT. Encoded protein: CSVVQGATEAFF. Complete variable domain (other parts from reference TRBV29-1 and TRBJ1-1): SAVISQKPSRDICQRGTSLTIQCQVDSQVTMMFWYRQQPGQSLTLIATANQGSEATYESGFVIDKFPISRPNLTFSTLTVSNMSPEDSSIYLCSVVQGATEAFFGQGTRLTVV.

This chain connects TRBV7-2 to TRBJ1-1; D is uncertain. CDR1 is SGHTA, CDR2 FQGNSA, per germline. This CDR3 contains 13 residues. V dropped 6 bases and J dropped 4 bases, with 12 bases sitting between them. The CDR3 DNA reads TGTGCCAGCAGTTCCCGGGGAGGCACTGAAGCTTTCTTT. This encodes CASSSRGGTEAFF.

This clone occurred a few times. The CDR3 DNA reads as TGTGCCAGCAGTCCTAACGCAGATACGCAGTATTTT. Protein sequence: CASSPNADTQYF. This chain connects TRBV7-2 to TRBJ2-3; D is unclear. Trimming took 6 bases from V and 4 from J, leaving 8 bases between them. The germline V gene encodes CDR1 SGHTA and CDR2 FQGNSA. This CDR3 has 12 residues.

This chain joins TRBV7-9 and TRBJ2-3; 8 bases match TRBD2. CDR1 and CDR2 from the germline V gene are SEHNR and FQNEAQ (reference sequence). This CDR3 is 19 amino acids long. V trimming: 6 bases; J trimming: 3 bases; junction bases outside the gene matches: 20. This CDR3 reads CASRPAGVNRRSPTDTQYF. The CDR3 nucleotides read TGTGCCAGCAGACCAGCGGGAGTCAATCGCCGTTCTCCGACAGATACGCAGTATTTT.